The 7 T cell receptor beta chains reported below all come from one sample, sequenced in a study of blood T cell repertoires in COVID-19. Only in-frame clones appear in the TCRdb table, and some are missing; sequencing was by immunoSEQ multiplex PCR. The sample lists approximately 300,000 clones, about nine tenths occurring once. Input material: peripheral blood. These receptors all stem from a woman in her 50s who had recovered from COVID-19.

This chain connects TRBV6-5 to TRBJ2-2; no clear D gene. The CDR3 contains 10 residues. CDR1 is MNHEY and CDR2 is SVGAGI in the germline V gene. V was pared by 6 bases and J by 8 bases, with 4 bases between. The chain's CDR3 is CASRSGELFF. The CDR3 DNA sequence: TGTGCCAGCAGGAGTGGGGAGCTGTTTTTT.

The J gene is TRBJ1-1, the V gene TRBV28, with D unresolved. The CDR3 length is 13 residues. V was trimmed by 7 bases and J by 10 bases, leaving 19 bases between them. CDR1 and CDR2 from the germline V gene are MDHEN and SYDVKM. The CDR3 coding sequence is TGTGCCAGCACCGATGGGAGGGAACGAGGAGCTTTCTTT. Translation: CASTDGRERGAFF.

The chain has TRBV18 and TRBJ2-5; 7 nucleotides line up with TRBD2. The CDR3 contains 15 residues. The V gene end was trimmed by 0 bases and the J gene end by 2 bases; junction bases not matched to a gene: 3. Germline V gene data show CDR1 as KGHSH and CDR2 as LQKENI. Here the CDR3 DNA reads TGTGCCAGCTCACCACCCGGGACTACACAAGAGACCCAGTACTTC. It translates to CASSPPGTTQETQYF.

V gene TRBV2 combines with J gene TRBJ1-2; D gene uncertain. Trimming stripped 5 bases from V and 7 bases from J, with 11 bases between. CDR1 is SNHLY and CDR2 is FYNNEI in the germline V gene. The CDR3 contains 12 residues. In nucleotides, the CDR3 is TGTGCCAGCAGTAGCGAGCTCGGTGGCTACACCTTC. It encodes CASSSELGGYTF. The full variable domain, in which reference TRBV2 and TRBJ1-2 provide the parts outside the CDR3, is EPEVTQTPSHQVTQMGQEVILRCVPISNHLYFYWYRQILGQKVEFLVSFYNNEISEKSEIFDDQFSVERPDGSNFTLKIRSTKLEDSAMYFCASSSELGGYTFGSGTRLTVV.

The V call is TRBV6-5, the J call TRBJ2-5; 7 nucleotides match TRBD2. This CDR3 contains 15 residues. Per germline, CDR1 MNHEY and CDR2 SVGAGI. Trimming at V came to 6 bases and at J to 2 bases, leaving 9 bases not matched to a gene. For the CDR3, the DNA is TGTGCCAGCAGCCTCATAAGGGAGGGTCAAGAGACCCAGTACTTC. Encoded protein: CASSLIREGQETQYF.

The J gene is TRBJ1-6, the V gene TRBV25-1; D is possibly TRBD1 (6 bases). Trimming cost V 6 bases and J 9 bases, with 12 bases left between them. This CDR3 spans 13 amino acids. Germline V lookup: CDR1 MGHDK, CDR2 SYGVNS. The CDR3 loop reads CASRQGFASPLHF. CDR3 bases: TGTGCCAGCAGACAGGGTTTTGCTTCACCCCTCCACTTT.

This chain uses TRBV2 with TRBJ2-2; D may be TRBD2 (6 bases). V dropped 6 bases and J dropped 8 bases, with 16 bases sitting between them. The CDR3 consists of 14 residues. Germline loops: CDR1 SNHLY, CDR2 FYNNEI. The DNA for the CDR3 is TGTGCCAGCAGGGCCGGGACTGAGTTTGGGGAGCTGTTTTTT. Its translation is CASRAGTEFGELFF. Complete variable domain (other parts from reference TRBV2 and TRBJ2-2): EPEVTQTPSHQVTQMGQEVILRCVPISNHLYFYWYRQILGQKVEFLVSFYNNEISEKSEIFDDQFSVERPDGSNFTLKIRSTKLEDSAMYFCASRAGTEFGELFFGEGSRLTVL.